The present TCR beta chain was sequenced within a study of metastatic and nonmetastatic thyroid tumors (dated by TCRdb to 2020 to 2021). With regard to the full study: For patients with malignant and with benign thyroid disease, the researchers compared repertoires between peripheral blood samples and tumor or nodule tissue samples. Beyond this particular receptor, the publication reports: In both blood and tumor samples, TCR beta diversity was reported to be significantly higher in malignant tumors than in benign nodules.

Before undergoing thyroid surgery, none of the patients had been given any kind of treatment. Using T-cell receptor beta sequencing, the study looked back at clinical samples from patients collected from about 2011 to 2018. The method was PCR. The run used an Illumina HiSeq 4000. High-throughput sequencing was used to profile the CDR3 region of the TCR beta-chain in every patient. In the paper's pipeline: A classifier to discriminate distant-metastatic papillary thyroid cancer patients was built from CDR3 differences across clinicopathological groups. To measure repertoire diversity the researchers used the Shannon index, while the Morisita-Horn index served to gauge how similar the tumor and blood repertoires were. TCRdb reworked the public reads: Q25 trimming with fastp, MiXCR clone assembly, productive beta chains retained. The V and J calls here are based on TCRdb, not the publication. The sample includes about 4,000 clones, with 20% to 25% observed a single time. The ten largest clones represent 33% of the sample.

According to the germline V gene (reference sequence), CDR1 reads SEHNR and CDR2 reads FQNEAQ. The germline ends are 18 bases apart after V is trimmed by 5 bases and J by 8 bases. The CDR3 starts with the cysteine, ends with the phenylalanine, and has 15 residues. The read is trimmed to its CDR3 DNA, 45 bases read in frame from base 1. In its sample, this clone comes out as medium-sized (0.01 to 0.1%). Its antigen specificity is not known. It has no much larger one-base neighbor in the sample; base qualities were not kept. Sequenced: tumor tissue. Recombination connected TRBV7-9 to TRBJ1-4; a weak D assignment points to TRBD1 (6 bases agree). The clonotype comes from a male donor with papillary thyroid cancer or a benign thyroid nodule (not recorded which). Some clones in this sample may be carry-over from other donors' samples. The bases read TGTGCCAGCAGCCACTGGGGGGCCCGAGCCGAAAAACTGTTTTTT. It specifies CASSHWGARAEKLFF.